Shown below are 7 T cell receptor beta chains from a single sample sequenced in a study of blood T cell repertoires in COVID-19. Data came from immunoSEQ multiplex PCR; TCRdb stores just in-frame clones and leaves some out. The sample includes tens of thousands of clones, around nine tenths of them seen just once. The source material was peripheral blood. The receptors were sampled from a man aged 65 to 79 with active COVID-19.

This rearrangement joins TRBV7-2 to TRBJ2-7, with D possibly TRBD1 on 6 matching bases. CDR3 length: 14 residues. Germline V gene sequence: CDR1 SGHTA, CDR2 FQGNSA. V was trimmed by 5 bases and J by 0 bases, leaving 11 bases between them. This chain's CDR3 is CASSGTPGSYEQYF. CDR3 bases: TGTGCCAGCAGCGGGACACCCGGCTCCTACGAGCAGTACTTC.

The chain uses TRBV4-2 and TRBJ1-4; TRBD1 is a possible D gene (6 bases). Germline CDR1 reads LGHNA; CDR2 reads YNFKEQ. V lost 3 bases and J 2 bases, leaving 13 bases between the germline ends. The CDR3 is made up of 16 amino acids. The CDR3 coding sequence is TGTGCCAGCAGCCATGTGCAGGGGATGACTAATGAAAAACTGTTTTTT. Amino acid sequence: CASSHVQGMTNEKLFF.

This clone was seen only once. J is TRBJ1-3 and V is TRBV6-6; 8 positions agree with TRBD1. This CDR3 region has 13 residues. Germline values: CDR1 MNHNY, CDR2 SVGAGI (reference sequence). The J segment lost 5 bases and the V segment lost 5 bases, leaving 2 bases of the junction unmatched. CDR3 amino acids: CASSDRGRNTIYF. The CDR3 DNA reads TGTGCCAGCAGTGACAGGGGTAGAAACACCATATATTTT.

V and J are TRBV3-1 (or the pseudogene TRBV3-2) and TRBJ2-1; 7 bases are a match to TRBD1. J was trimmed by 10 bases and V by 4 bases; bases with no gene match: 19. The germline V gene encodes CDR1 LGHDT and CDR2 YNNKEL (reference sequence). The CDR3 contains 17 residues. Here the CDR3 reads CASSRHGRAGGRLEQFF. The CDR3 coding sequence is TGTGCCAGCAGCCGTCATGGGCGGGCAGGGGGACGATTAGAGCAGTTCTTC.

This clone was counted a single time. The rearrangement uses TRBV5-8 and TRBJ2-1; 8 bases align to TRBD2. CDR1 and CDR2 from the germline V gene are SGHTS and YDEGEE. The V gene end was trimmed by 0 bases and the J gene end by 10 bases; junction bases not matched to a gene: 9. The CDR3 totals 15 residues. Here the CDR3 DNA reads TGTGCCAGCAGCTTGGAGGGCGGGAGGCTACTAGAGCAGTTCTTC. It specifies CASSLEGGRLLEQFF.

The chain links TRBV2 to TRBJ1-3; TRBD1 agrees at 8 bases. J was trimmed by 4 bases and V by 1 base; bases with no gene match: 6. This CDR3 comprises 16 residues. The V gene's germline CDR1 is SNHLY and CDR2 FYNNEI. DNA for the CDR3: TGTGCCAGCAGTGAAGAGGGCAGGGGGCAAGGAAACACCATATATTTT. This sequence encodes CASSEEGRGQGNTIYF.

This chain uses TRBV12-5 with TRBJ2-5, with D perhaps matching TRBD1 (6 bases). The CDR3 covers 13 residues. Per germline, CDR1 LGHNT and CDR2 FRNRAP. Trimming pared 2 bases from V and 14 bases from J, leaving 18 bases between. The DNA for the CDR3 is TGTGCTAGTGGTTTGAACACTAGGGGGACCGAATACTTC. Protein product: CASGLNTRGTEYF.